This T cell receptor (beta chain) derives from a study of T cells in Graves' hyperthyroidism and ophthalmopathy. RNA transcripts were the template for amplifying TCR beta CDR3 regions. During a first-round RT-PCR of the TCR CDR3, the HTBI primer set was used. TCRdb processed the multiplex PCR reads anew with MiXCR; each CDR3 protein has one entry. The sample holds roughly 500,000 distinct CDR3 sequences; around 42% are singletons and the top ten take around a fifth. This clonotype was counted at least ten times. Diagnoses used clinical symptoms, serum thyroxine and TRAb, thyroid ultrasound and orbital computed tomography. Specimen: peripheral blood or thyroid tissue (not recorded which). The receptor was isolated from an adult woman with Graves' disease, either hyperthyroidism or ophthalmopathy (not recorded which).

The DNA of the CDR3 is TGCGCCAGCAGCCACACAAGGATGCAAGAGACCCAGTACTTC. This translates into CASSHTRMQETQYF. The V and J genes are TRBV4-1 and TRBJ2-5; D is unresolved. The germline V gene encodes CDR1 MGHRA and CDR2 YSYEKL. Trimming took 3 bases from V and 2 from J, leaving 10 bases between them. This CDR3 is built from 14 residues.